The sequence of this T cell receptor beta chain was determined in a study of T cell changes during pregnancy in multiple sclerosis (dated by TCRdb to between 2018 and 2021). Background on the whole study: The study looked at changes in the T cell repertoire across pregnancy in women with multiple sclerosis.

CDR1 and CDR2 are read off the germline V gene as SNHLY and FYNNEI. The CDR3 runs 16 residues from the cysteine to the phenylalanine. CDR3 DNA only is kept here, 48 bases in frame from base 1. Trimmed from V: 3 bases; trimmed from J: 3 bases; junction bases lacking a gene match: 10. Note on this clone: Its recognized antigen is unknown. No qualities accompany the bases; no much larger clone lies one base away.

The library was built by means of the immunoSEQ multiplex PCR assay. In TCRdb, the immuneACCESS table is reduced to in-frame sequences with V and J assigned. These tables do not hold every clone; where another copy was compared, an unresolved V gene accounts for under half, and the others remain unexplained. This sample comprises 20,000 or so clones, more than 75% of them detected only once. The ten largest clones take up 13% of the sample. Here the sequenced sample was CD8+ T cells from peripheral blood mononuclear cells, taken in the third trimester of pregnancy. Recombination linked TRBV2 to TRBJ2-7, with 8 middle bases fitting TRBD1. The clonotype comes from a female donor in good health, enrolled as a control in a pregnancy study. CDR3 sequence: CASSEGAGGLVYEQYF. The bases are TGTGCCAGCAGTGAGGGGGCAGGGGGCCTCGTCTACGAGCAGTACTTC.